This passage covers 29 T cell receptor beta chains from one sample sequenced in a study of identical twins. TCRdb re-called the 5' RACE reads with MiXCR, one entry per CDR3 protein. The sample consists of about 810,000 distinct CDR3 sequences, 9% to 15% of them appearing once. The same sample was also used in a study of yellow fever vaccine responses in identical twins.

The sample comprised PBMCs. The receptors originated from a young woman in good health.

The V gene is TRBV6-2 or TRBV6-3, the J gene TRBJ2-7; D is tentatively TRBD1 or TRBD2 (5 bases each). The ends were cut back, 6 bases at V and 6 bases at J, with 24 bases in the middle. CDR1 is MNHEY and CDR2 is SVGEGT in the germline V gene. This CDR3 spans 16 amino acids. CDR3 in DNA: TGTGCCAGCAGCTATACCTCCCGTCCAGCGAGGGGCGAGCAGTACTTC. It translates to CASSYTSRPARGEQYF.

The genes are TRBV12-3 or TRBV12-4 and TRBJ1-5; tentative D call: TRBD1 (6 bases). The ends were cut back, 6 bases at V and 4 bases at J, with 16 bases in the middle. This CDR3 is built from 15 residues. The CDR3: CASSPARGDNQPQHF. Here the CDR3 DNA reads TGTGCCAGCAGCCCCGCGAGGGGGGATAATCAGCCCCAGCATTTT.

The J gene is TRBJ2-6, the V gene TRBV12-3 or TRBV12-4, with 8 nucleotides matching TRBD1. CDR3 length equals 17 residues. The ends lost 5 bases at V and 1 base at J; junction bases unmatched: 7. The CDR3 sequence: CASSPRQGTSGANVLTF. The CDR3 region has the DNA TGTGCCAGCAGTCCAAGACAGGGGACTTCTGGGGCCAACGTCCTGACTTTC.

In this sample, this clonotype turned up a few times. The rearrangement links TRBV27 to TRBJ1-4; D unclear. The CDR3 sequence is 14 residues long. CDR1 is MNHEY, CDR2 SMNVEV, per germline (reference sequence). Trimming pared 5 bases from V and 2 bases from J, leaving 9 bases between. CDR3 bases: TGTGCCAGCAGTCTTCAATGGACTAATGAAAAACTGTTTTTT. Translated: CASSLQWTNEKLFF.

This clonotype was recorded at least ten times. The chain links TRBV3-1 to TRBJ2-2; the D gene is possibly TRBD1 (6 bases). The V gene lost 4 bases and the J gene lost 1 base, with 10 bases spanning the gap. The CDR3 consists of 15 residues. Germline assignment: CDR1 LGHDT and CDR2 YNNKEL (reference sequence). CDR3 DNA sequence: TGTGCCAGCAGCCCTGACAGGTTGAACACCGGGGAGCTGTTTTTT. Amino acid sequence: CASSPDRLNTGELFF.

The CDR3, as DNA: TGTGCCAGCAGCTTGGTTGGGACAGGGGGCCACGAGCAGTACGTC. Amino acid sequence: CASSLVGTGGHEQYV. The chain is built from TRBV5-6 and TRBJ2-7, with 12 nucleotides matching TRBD1. This CDR3 comprises 15 residues. V lost 0 bases to trimming and J lost 5 bases; unmatched junction nucleotides: 3. CDR1 is SGHDT and CDR2 is YYEEEE in the germline V gene.

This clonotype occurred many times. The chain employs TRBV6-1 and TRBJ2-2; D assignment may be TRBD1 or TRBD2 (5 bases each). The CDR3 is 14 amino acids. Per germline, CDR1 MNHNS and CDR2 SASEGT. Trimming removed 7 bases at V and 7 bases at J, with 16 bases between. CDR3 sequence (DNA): TGTGCCAGCATCCGGGGCTATGGCATCGGGGAGCTGTTTTTT. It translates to CASIRGYGIGELFF.

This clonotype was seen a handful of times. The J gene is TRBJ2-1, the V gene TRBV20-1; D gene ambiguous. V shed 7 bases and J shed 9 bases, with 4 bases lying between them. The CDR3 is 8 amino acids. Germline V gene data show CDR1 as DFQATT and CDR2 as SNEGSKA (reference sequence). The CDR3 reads CSVGEQFF. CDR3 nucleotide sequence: TGCAGTGTTGGTGAGCAGTTCTTC.

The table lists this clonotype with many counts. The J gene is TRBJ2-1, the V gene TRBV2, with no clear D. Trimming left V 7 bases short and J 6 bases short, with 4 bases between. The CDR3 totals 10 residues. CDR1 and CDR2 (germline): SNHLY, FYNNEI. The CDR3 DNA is TGTGCCAGCACCGTCAATGAGCAGTTCTTC. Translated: CASTVNEQFF.

CDR3 protein: CSASPEAPGYNEQFF. The CDR3 DNA reads as TGCAGTGCTAGCCCTGAGGCTCCCGGGTACAATGAGCAGTTCTTC. The chain combines TRBV20-1 with TRBJ2-1, with no clear D. Germline V CDR1 and CDR2: DFQATT, SNEGSKA (reference sequence). CDR3 length: 15 residues. Deletions cut 3 bases from V and 4 bases from J, with 16 bases between.

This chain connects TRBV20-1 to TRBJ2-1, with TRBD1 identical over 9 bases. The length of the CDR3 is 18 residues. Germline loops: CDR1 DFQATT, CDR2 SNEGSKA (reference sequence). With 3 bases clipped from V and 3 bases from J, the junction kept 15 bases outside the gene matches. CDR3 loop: CSASQDRGHTIYYNEQFF. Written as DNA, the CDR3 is TGCAGTGCTAGTCAGGACAGGGGACACACTATATACTACAATGAGCAGTTCTTC.

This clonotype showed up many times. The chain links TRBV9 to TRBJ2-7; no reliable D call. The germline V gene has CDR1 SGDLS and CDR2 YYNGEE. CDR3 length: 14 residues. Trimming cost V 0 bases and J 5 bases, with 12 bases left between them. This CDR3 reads CASSVAERWDEQYF. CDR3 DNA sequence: TGTGCCAGCAGCGTAGCGGAGAGATGGGACGAGCAGTACTTC.

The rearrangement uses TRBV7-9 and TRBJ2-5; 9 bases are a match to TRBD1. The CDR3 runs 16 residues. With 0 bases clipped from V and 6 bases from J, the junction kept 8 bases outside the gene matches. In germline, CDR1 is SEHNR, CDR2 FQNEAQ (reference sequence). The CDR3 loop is CASSLAPRQGVKTQYF. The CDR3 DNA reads TGTGCCAGCAGCTTAGCGCCGAGACAGGGGGTCAAGACCCAGTACTTC.

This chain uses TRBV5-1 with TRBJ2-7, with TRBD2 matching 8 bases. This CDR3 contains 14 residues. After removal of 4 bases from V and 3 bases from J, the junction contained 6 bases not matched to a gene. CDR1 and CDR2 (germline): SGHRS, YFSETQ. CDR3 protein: CASSIFSGNYEQYF. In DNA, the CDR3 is TGCGCCAGCAGCATTTTTAGCGGGAACTACGAGCAGTACTTC.

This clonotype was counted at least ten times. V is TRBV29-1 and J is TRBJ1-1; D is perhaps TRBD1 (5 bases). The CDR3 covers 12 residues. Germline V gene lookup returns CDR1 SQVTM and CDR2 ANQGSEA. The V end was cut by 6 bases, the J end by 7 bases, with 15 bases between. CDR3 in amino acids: CSVGLGPGEAFF. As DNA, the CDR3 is TGCAGCGTCGGCTTGGGGCCGGGTGAAGCTTTCTTT.

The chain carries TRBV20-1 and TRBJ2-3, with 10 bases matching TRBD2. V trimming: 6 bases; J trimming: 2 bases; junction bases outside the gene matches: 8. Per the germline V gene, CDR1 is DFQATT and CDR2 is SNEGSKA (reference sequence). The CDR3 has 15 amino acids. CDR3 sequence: CSAGETSGYTDTQYF. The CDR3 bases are TGCAGTGCGGGGGAGACTAGCGGGTACACAGATACGCAGTATTTT.

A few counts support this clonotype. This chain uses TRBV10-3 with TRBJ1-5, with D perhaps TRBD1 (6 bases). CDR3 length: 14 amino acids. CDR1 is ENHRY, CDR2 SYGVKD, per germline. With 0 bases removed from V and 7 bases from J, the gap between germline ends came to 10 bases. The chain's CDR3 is CAISESGGHQPQHF. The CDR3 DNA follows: TGTGCCATCAGTGAGTCAGGGGGTCACCAGCCCCAGCATTTT.

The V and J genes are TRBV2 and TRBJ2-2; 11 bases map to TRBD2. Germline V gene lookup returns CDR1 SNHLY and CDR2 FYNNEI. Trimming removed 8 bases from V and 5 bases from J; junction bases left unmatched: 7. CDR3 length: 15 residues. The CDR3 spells CASHGLAGPTGELFF. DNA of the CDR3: TGTGCCAGCCACGGACTAGCGGGTCCGACCGGGGAGCTGTTTTTT.

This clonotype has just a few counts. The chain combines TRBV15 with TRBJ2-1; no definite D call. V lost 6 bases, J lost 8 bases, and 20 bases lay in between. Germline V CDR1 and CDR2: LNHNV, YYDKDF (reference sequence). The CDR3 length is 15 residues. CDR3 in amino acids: CATRAASLLGHEQFF. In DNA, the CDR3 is TGTGCCACCAGAGCAGCCAGCCTACTTGGTCATGAGCAGTTCTTC.

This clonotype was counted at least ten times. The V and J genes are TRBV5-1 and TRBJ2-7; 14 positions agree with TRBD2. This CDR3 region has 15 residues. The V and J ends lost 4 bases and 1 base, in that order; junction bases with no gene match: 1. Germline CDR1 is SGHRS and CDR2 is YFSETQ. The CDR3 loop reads CASSGTSGSSYEQYF. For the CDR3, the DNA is TGCGCCAGCAGCGGGACTAGCGGGAGTTCCTACGAGCAGTACTTC. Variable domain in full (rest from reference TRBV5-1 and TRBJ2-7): KAGVTQTPRYLIKTRGQQVTLSCSPISGHRSVSWYQQTPGQGLQFLFEYFSETQRNKGNFPGRFSGRQFSNSRSEMNVSTLELGDSALYLCASSGTSGSSYEQYFGPGTRLTVT.

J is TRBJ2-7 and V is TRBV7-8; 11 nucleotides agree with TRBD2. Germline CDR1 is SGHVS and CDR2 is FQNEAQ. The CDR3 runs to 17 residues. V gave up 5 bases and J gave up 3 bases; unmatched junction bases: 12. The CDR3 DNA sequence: TGTGCCAGCAGCCCGAAACTTACTAGCGGGAGTATCTACGAGCAGTACTTC. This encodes CASSPKLTSGSIYEQYF.

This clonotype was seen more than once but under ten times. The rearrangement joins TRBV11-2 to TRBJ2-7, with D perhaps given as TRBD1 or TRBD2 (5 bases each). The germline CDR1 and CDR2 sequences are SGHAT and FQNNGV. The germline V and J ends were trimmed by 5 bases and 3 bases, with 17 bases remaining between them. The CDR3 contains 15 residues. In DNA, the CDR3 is TGTGCCAGCAGCCGGGCCCGGGGACGGGACTACGAGCAGTACGTC. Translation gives CASSRARGRDYEQYV.

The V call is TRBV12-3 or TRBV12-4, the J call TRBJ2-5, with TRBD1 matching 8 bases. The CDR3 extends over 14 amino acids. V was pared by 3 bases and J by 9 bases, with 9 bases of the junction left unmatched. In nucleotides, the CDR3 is TGTGCCAGCAGTTTGGCCTCAGGGGGCCCTGCCCAGTACTTC. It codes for CASSLASGGPAQYF.

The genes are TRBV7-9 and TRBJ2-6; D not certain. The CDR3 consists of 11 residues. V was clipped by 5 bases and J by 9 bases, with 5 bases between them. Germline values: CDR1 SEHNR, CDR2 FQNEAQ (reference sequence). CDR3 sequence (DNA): TGTGCCAGCAGCGCTGACAACGTCCTGACTTTC. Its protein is CASSADNVLTF.

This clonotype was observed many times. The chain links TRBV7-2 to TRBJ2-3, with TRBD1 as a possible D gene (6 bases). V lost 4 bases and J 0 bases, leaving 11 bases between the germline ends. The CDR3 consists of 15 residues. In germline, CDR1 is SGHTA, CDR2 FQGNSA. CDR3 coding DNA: TGTGCCAGCAGCTCTCAACAGGGTAGCACAGATACGCAGTATTTT. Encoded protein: CASSSQQGSTDTQYF.

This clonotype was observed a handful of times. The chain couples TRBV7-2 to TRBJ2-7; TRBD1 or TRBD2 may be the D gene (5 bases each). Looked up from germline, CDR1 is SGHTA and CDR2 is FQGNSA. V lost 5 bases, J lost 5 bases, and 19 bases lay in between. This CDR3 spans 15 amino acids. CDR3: CASSRTRGVGDEQYF. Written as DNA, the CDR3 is TGTGCCAGCAGCAGAACCCGGGGCGTAGGGGACGAGCAGTACTTC.

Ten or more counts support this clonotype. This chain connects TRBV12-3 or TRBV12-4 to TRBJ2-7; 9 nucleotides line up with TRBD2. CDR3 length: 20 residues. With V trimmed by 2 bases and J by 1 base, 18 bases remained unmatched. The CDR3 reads CASSLSLAGQLSILSYEQYF. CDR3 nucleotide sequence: TGTGCCAGCAGTTTATCGCTAGCGGGACAACTCTCGATACTATCCTACGAGCAGTACTTC.

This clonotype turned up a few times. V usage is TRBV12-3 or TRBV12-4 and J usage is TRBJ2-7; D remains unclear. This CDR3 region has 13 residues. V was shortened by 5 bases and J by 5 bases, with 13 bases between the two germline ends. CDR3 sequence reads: CASSDKGPHEQYF. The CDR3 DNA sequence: TGTGCCAGCAGTGATAAGGGCCCTCACGAGCAGTACTTC.

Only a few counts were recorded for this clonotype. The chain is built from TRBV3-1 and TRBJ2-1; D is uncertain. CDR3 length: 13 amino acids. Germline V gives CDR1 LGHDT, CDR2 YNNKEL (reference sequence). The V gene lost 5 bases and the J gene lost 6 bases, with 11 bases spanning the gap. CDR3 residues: CASSNLVVNEQFF. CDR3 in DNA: TGTGCCAGCAGCAATCTAGTAGTCAATGAGCAGTTCTTC.